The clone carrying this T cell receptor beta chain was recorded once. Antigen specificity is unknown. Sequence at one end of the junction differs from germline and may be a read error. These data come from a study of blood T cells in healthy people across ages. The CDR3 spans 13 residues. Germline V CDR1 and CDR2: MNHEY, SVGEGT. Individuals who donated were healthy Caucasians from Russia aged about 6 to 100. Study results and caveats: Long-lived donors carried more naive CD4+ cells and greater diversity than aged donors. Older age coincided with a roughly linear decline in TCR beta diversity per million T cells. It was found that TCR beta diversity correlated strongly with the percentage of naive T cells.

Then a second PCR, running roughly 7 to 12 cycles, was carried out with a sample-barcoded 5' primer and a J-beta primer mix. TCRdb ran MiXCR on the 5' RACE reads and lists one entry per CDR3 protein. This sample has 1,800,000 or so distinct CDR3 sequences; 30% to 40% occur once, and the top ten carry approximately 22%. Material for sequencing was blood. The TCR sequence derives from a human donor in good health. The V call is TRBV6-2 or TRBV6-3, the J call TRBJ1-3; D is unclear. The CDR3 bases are TGTGCCAGCACGGTCGACTCTGGAAACACCAGATATTTT. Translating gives CASTVDSGNTRYF.